This TCR beta chain was identified in a study of cytomegalovirus exposure and HLA in healthy donors. Broader study findings: A few CMV-associated chains proved CMV antigen-specific in vitro. Being productive about 90% or about 30% of the time was typical of most TCR beta V segments in an earlier analysis.

As to this clone: The antigen is unknown.

The PCR ran on 60 Vbeta and 13 Jbeta primers. Some clones are missing from TCRdb's copy, which holds only in-frame ones; the method was immunoSEQ multiplex PCR. This sample has 80,000 to 95,000 clones, with approximately 80% found just once. Between the trimmed V and J ends, which lost 0 bases and 2 bases, there was a span of 10 bases. Germline V gives CDR1 SGDLS, CDR2 YYNGEE. This CDR3 has 15 amino acids. The sequencing sample was made of PBMCs. The clonotype comes from a woman in her twenties or thirties in good health and CMV-seronegative. The chain recombines TRBV9 with TRBJ2-3; D unresolved. CDR3 protein: CASSVGEYDTDTQYF. The CDR3 DNA sequence: TGTGCCAGCAGCGTAGGAGAATACGACACAGATACGCAGTATTTT.